This T cell receptor beta chain emerged from a study of cytomegalovirus exposure and HLA in healthy donors. Across the whole study: Within an early data release were tens of millions of unique TCRs drawn from HLA-typed donors.

Amplification used 60 Vbeta primers and 13 Jbeta primers. Measured with immunoSEQ multiplex PCR; TCRdb has only the in-frame clones, and not every one. The sample lists roughly 200,000 clones; approximately 80% were seen once. Study-level results: TCR beta chain V- and J-gene trimming was linked, in a later analysis, to a missense variant in DCLRE1C. An analysis done earlier found most TCR beta V segments productive about 90% or about 30% of the time. Rarity characterized most TCR sequences, yet some public TCRs appeared in many donors.

About this clone itself: What it recognizes is unknown.

This CDR3 is 13 amino acids long. In germline, CDR1 is SNHLY, CDR2 FYNNEI. Trimming left V 5 bases short and J 1 base short, with 8 bases between. The sequence came from a female donor in good health and CMV-seronegative. Sequenced material: PBMCs. V is TRBV2 and J is TRBJ1-1; perhaps TRBD1 as D (5 bases). The CDR3 nucleotides are TGTGCCAGCAGTAACAGGCAGAACACTGAAGCTTTCTTT. Its protein product is CASSNRQNTEAFF.